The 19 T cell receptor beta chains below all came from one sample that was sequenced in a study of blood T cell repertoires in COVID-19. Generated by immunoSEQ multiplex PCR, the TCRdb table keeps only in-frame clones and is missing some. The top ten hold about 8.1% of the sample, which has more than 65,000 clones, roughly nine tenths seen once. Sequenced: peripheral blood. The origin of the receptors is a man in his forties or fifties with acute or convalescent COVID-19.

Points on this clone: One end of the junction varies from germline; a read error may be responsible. In nucleotides, the CDR3 is TGTGCCAGCAGCGCCCTCGGAGGGTGGCGGCATTTT. Protein product: CASSALGGWRHF. The chain couples TRBV9 to TRBJ1-3; no firm D call. The CDR3 sequence is 12 residues long. Germline V gives CDR1 SGDLS, CDR2 YYNGEE. Looking up the rest from reference TRBV9 and TRBJ1-3 gives the full variable domain: DSGVTQTPKHLITATGQRVTLRCSPRSGDLSVYWYQQSLDQGLQFLIQYYNGEERAKGNILERFSAQQFPDLHSELNLSSLELGDSALYFCASSALGGWRHFGEGSWLTVV.

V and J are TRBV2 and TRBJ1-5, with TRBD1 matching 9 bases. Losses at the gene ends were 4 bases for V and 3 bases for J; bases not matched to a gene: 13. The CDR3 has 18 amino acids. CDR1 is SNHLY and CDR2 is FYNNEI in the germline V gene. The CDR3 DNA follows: TGTGCCAGCAGTGTGGACAGGGGTGCCCGTTCGAACAATCAGCCCCAGCATTTT. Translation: CASSVDRGARSNNQPQHF.

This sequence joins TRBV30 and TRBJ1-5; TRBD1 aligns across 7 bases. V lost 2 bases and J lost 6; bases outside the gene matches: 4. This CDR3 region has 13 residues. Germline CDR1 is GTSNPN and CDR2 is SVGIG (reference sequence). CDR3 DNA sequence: TGTGCCTGGAGTACAGGGGATGGTCAGCCCCAGCATTTT. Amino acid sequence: CAWSTGDGQPQHF.

In nucleotides, the CDR3 is TGTGCCAGCAGCCCTGGGACAGCTAATTCACCCCTCCACTTT. Protein: CASSPGTANSPLHF. The V gene is TRBV7-9, the J gene TRBJ1-6; TRBD1 agrees at 7 bases. Germline CDR1 reads SEHNR; CDR2 reads FQNEAQ (reference sequence). The CDR3 is 14 residues long. Trimming at V came to 5 bases and at J to 6 bases, leaving 4 bases not matched to a gene.

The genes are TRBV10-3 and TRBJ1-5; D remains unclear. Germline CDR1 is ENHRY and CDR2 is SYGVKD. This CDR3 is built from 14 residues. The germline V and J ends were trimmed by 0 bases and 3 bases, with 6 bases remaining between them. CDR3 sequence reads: CAISESAVNQPQHF. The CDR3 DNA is TGTGCCATCAGTGAGTCGGCGGTCAATCAGCCCCAGCATTTT.

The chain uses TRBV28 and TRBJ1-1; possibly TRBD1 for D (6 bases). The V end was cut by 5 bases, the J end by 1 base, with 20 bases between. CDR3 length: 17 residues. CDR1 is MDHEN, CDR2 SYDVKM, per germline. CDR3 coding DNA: TGTGCCAGCAGTCTTACAAATCCGGGACATACGAACACTGAAGCTTTCTTT. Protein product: CASSLTNPGHTNTEAFF.

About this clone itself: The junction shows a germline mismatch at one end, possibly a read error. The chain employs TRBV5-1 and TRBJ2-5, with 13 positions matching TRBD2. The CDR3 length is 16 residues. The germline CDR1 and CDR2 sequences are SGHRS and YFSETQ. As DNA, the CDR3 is TGCGCCAGCAGCATGGGACTAGCGGGGCCACAAGAGATCCAGTACTTC. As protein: CASSMGLAGPQEIQYF.

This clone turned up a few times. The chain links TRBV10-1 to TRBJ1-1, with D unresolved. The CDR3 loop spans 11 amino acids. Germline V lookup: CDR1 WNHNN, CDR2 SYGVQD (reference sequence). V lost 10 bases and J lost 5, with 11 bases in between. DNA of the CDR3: TGCGCCACTCCAGGTGGGACTGAAGCTTTCTTT. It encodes CATPGGTEAFF.

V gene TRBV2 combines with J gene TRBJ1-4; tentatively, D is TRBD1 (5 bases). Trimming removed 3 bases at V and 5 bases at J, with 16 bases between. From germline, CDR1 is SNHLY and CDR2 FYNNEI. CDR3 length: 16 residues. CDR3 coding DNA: TGTGCCAGCAGTGATGGGGGGGGGAATCCGAATGAAAAACTGTTTTTT. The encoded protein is CASSDGGGNPNEKLFF. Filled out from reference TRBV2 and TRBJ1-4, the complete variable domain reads EPEVTQTPSHQVTQMGQEVILRCVPISNHLYFYWYRQILGQKVEFLVSFYNNEISEKSEIFDDQFSVERPDGSNFTLKIRSTKLEDSAMYFCASSDGGGNPNEKLFFGSGTQLSVL.

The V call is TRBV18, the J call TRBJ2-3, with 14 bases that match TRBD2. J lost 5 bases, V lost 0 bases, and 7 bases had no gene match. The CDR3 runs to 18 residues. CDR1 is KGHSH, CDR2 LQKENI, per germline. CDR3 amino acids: CASSPPGLAGGKLDTQYF. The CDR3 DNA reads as TGTGCCAGCTCACCACCCGGACTAGCGGGGGGAAAGTTAGATACGCAGTATTTT.

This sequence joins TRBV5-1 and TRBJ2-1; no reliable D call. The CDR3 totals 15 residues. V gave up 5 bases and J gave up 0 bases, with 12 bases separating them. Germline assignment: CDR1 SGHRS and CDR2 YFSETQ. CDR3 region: CASRLLESSYNEQFF. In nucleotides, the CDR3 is TGCGCCAGCAGGTTGCTCGAGAGCTCCTACAATGAGCAGTTCTTC. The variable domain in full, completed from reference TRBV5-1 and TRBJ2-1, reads KAGVTQTPRYLIKTRGQQVTLSCSPISGHRSVSWYQQTPGQGLQFLFEYFSETQRNKGNFPGRFSGRQFSNSRSEMNVSTLELGDSALYLCASRLLESSYNEQFFGPGTRLTVL.

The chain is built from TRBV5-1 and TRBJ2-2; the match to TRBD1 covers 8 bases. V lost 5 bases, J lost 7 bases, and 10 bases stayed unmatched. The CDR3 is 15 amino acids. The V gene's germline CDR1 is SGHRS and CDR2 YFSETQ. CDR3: CASRGGQGLGGELFF. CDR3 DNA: TGCGCCAGCAGGGGAGGACAGGGCTTAGGCGGGGAGCTGTTTTTT.

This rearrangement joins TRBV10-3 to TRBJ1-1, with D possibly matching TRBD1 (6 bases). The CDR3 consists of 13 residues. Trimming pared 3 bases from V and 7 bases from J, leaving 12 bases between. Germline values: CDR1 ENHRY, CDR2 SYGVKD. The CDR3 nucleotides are TGTGCCATCAGTGACAGGGGATCGGGTGAAGCTTTCTTT. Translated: CAISDRGSGEAFF.

The CDR3 is CASSPSRTGPNSPLHF. The CDR3 DNA follows: TGTGCCAGCAGCCCGAGCAGGACAGGGCCTAATTCACCCCTCCACTTT. V is TRBV5-4 and J is TRBJ1-6; TRBD1 agrees at 8 bases. The V segment lost 4 bases and the J segment 6 bases; nucleotides outside the gene matches: 9. The CDR3 length is 16 residues. CDR1 is SGHNT and CDR2 is YYREEE in the germline V gene (reference sequence).

DNA for the CDR3: TGTGCCTGGAGTCGGGGGGAGCAGCCCCAGCATTTT. Its protein product is CAWSRGEQPQHF. The chain links TRBV30 to TRBJ1-5; tentatively, D is TRBD1 (5 bases). This CDR3 comprises 12 residues. Trimming removed 2 bases at V and 7 bases at J, with 9 bases between. CDR1 GTSNPN and CDR2 SVGIG come from the germline V gene (reference sequence).

The CDR3 coding sequence is TGTGCCAGCAGTCTAACAGGGGGGAACACTGAAGCTTTCTTT. As protein: CASSLTGGNTEAFF. The J gene is TRBJ1-1, the V gene TRBV27; 8 nucleotides agree with TRBD1. The CDR3 has 14 amino acids. Germline CDR1 reads MNHEY; CDR2 reads SMNVEV (reference sequence). V shed 5 bases, J shed 1 base, and the junction held 3 bases outside the gene matches.

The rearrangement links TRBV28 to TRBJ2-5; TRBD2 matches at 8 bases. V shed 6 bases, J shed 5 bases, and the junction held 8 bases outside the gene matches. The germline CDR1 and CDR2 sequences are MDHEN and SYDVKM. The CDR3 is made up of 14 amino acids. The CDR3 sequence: CASSRGGGLETQYF. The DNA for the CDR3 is TGTGCCAGCAGCCGCGGCGGGGGGCTGGAGACCCAGTACTTC.

The CDR3 sequence is CASSLPGWAGNHQPQHF. CDR3 DNA sequence: TGTGCCAGCAGTTTGCCCGGGTGGGCGGGTAATCATCAGCCCCAGCATTTT. This chain uses TRBV28 with TRBJ1-5; D uncertain. Germline V gene lookup returns CDR1 MDHEN and CDR2 SYDVKM. The CDR3 sequence is 17 residues long. V dropped 3 bases and J dropped 5 bases, with 20 bases sitting between them.

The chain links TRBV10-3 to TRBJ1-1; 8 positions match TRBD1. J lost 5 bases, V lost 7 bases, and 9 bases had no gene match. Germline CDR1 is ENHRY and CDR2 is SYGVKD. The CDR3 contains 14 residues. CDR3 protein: CAIKKQGALTEAFF. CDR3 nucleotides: TGTGCCATCAAGAAGCAGGGGGCGTTGACTGAAGCTTTCTTT.